The 31 T cell receptor beta chains presented below share a single source sample, sequenced in a study of cytomegalovirus exposure and HLA in healthy donors. With 60 Vbeta and 13 Jbeta primers, the PCR was carried out. The data were produced by immunoSEQ multiplex PCR, yet TCRdb's version contains in-frame clones alone and is incomplete. The sample records around 200,000 clones, under 80% being singletons. The sample was PBMCs. The receptor set was obtained from a middle-aged man in good health and CMV-seronegative.

In its sample, this clone was seen a few times. DNA for the CDR3: TGTGCCTGGAGTCAGGAAAAACTGTTTTTT. As protein: CAWSQEKLFF. This rearrangement joins TRBV30 to TRBJ1-4; D call uncertain. Germline loops: CDR1 GTSNPN, CDR2 SVGIG (reference sequence). The CDR3 is 10 amino acids. V was cut by 2 bases and J by 8 bases, with 3 bases left in between.

This chain uses TRBV5-4 with TRBJ2-7; possible D gene TRBD2, 5 bases. This CDR3 is 18 amino acids long. Trimming took off 1 base at V and 0 bases at J, with 20 bases between the two ends. From germline, CDR1 is SGHNT and CDR2 YYREEE (reference sequence). DNA for the CDR3: TGTGCCAGCAGCTTGCCCCCTCGTGCGGGCCGTCTCTCCTACGAGCAGTACTTC. It specifies CASSLPPRAGRLSYEQYF.

V is TRBV7-2 and J is TRBJ2-7; 8 bases are shared with TRBD2. Per the germline V gene, CDR1 is SGHTA and CDR2 is FQGNSA. The CDR3 extends over 15 amino acids. The junction had 12 bases not matched to a gene; V was cut back by 5 bases and J by 6 bases. The CDR3 reads CASSLMDGGAFEQYF. CDR3 sequence (DNA): TGTGCCAGCAGCCTAATGGACGGGGGGGCCTTCGAGCAGTACTTC.

Only a few counts were recorded for this clone. The V gene is TRBV6-5, the J gene TRBJ1-6; TRBD1 is a possible D gene (5 bases). The germline V gene encodes CDR1 MNHEY and CDR2 SVGAGI. The CDR3 covers 13 residues. V was cut by 4 bases and J by 8 bases, with 9 bases left in between. The CDR3 loop is CASSSVGDSPLHF. The CDR3, as DNA: TGTGCCAGCAGTTCCGTAGGGGATTCACCCCTCCACTTT.

The chain links TRBV7-8 to TRBJ1-5; D is undetermined. CDR1 and CDR2 from the germline V gene are SGHVS and FQNEAQ. CDR3 length: 17 amino acids. The ends were cut back, 5 bases at V and 1 base at J, with 18 bases in the middle. The CDR3, as DNA: TGTGCCAGCAGCCCCAGCCTGCGGGGAGGGAGCAATCAGCCCCAGCATTTT. This translates into CASSPSLRGGSNQPQHF.

The rearrangement joins TRBV5-4 to TRBJ1-5; 7 nucleotides line up with TRBD1. The CDR3 extends over 16 amino acids. V lost 4 bases, J lost 6 bases, and 13 bases stayed unmatched. The germline CDR1 and CDR2 sequences are SGHNT and YYREEE (reference sequence). The chain's CDR3 is CASSHYSGGKGQPQHF. Here the CDR3 DNA reads TGTGCCAGCAGCCACTATTCAGGGGGAAAGGGTCAGCCCCAGCATTTT. Full variable domain (missing parts from reference TRBV5-4 and TRBJ1-5): ETGVTQSPTHLIKTRGQQVTLRCSSQSGHNTVSWYQQALGQGPQFIFQYYREEENGRGNFPPRFSGLQFPNYSSELNVNALELDDSALYLCASSHYSGGKGQPQHFGDGTRLSIL.

A remark on this clone: Its ends do not fully match the called genes, so a read error is possible. The chain is built from TRBV7-9 and TRBJ1-6, with TRBD1 identical over 7 bases. The CDR3 covers 15 residues. CDR1 is SEHNR, CDR2 FQNEAQ, per germline (reference sequence). CDR3 loop: CSSSSGTAYNSPLHF. The CDR3 DNA sequence: TGTTCCAGCAGCTCCGGGACAGCCTATAATTCACCCCTCCACTTT.

The chain uses TRBV2 and TRBJ2-7; D is perhaps TRBD1 (6 bases). This CDR3 is 20 amino acids long. In germline, CDR1 is SNHLY, CDR2 FYNNEI. The V and J ends lost 5 bases and 2 bases respectively, with 31 bases between them. As DNA, the CDR3 is TGTGCCAGCAGTCCCACCCCCGGGACATCCCAAGGTAGAGTCCCCTACGAGCAGTACTTC. The encoded protein is CASSPTPGTSQGRVPYEQYF.

This clone turned up a few times. The chain couples TRBV28 to TRBJ1-5, with TRBD1 as a possible D gene (6 bases). CDR3 length: 13 residues. V gave up 6 bases and J gave up 4 bases, with 10 bases separating them. Germline CDR1 and CDR2: MDHEN and SYDVKM. This chain's CDR3 is CASSGQRNQPQHF. The CDR3 DNA reads TGTGCCAGCAGCGGACAGCGGAATCAGCCCCAGCATTTT.

Remarks on this clone: Compared with germline, one end of the junction differs, possibly owing to a read error. V and J are TRBV27 and TRBJ2-5; possibly TRBD2 for D (5 bases). CDR3 size: 16 residues. The germline gives CDR1 MNHEY, CDR2 SMNVEV (reference sequence). This chain's CDR3 is CTSSSLTRTGRETQYF. CDR3 DNA: TGTACCAGCAGTTCCCTCACCAGGACTGGTCGCGAGACCCAGTACTTC.

This rearrangement joins TRBV7-2 to TRBJ2-3; TRBD2 agrees at 9 bases. CDR1 and CDR2 (germline): SGHTA, FQGNSA. The CDR3 is 16 residues long. The V segment lost 1 base and the J segment 3 bases; nucleotides outside the gene matches: 5. The CDR3 nucleotides are TGTGCCAGCAGCTTAGGGATAGCGGGAGTAACAGATACGCAGTATTTT. Protein: CASSLGIAGVTDTQYF.

The rearrangement links TRBV30 to TRBJ2-7, with D perhaps TRBD2 (6 bases). V gave up 3 bases and J gave up 0 bases, with 12 bases separating them. Germline loops: CDR1 GTSNPN, CDR2 SVGIG (reference sequence). This CDR3 is built from 14 residues. CDR3 nucleotides: TGTGCCTGGAGGGCCGGACTAAGCTCCTACGAGCAGTACTTC. Translating gives CAWRAGLSSYEQYF.

The chain recombines TRBV5-1 with TRBJ2-5; tentative D call: TRBD1 (5 bases). From germline, CDR1 is SGHRS and CDR2 YFSETQ. The CDR3 extends over 12 amino acids. Trimming removed 6 bases from V and 4 bases from J, with 10 bases in between. The CDR3 bases are TGCGCCAGCACCCTTGACAGAGAGACCCAGTACTTC. Protein: CASTLDRETQYF.

The chain links TRBV13 to TRBJ2-3, with D uncertain. Germline CDR1 reads PRHDT; CDR2 reads FYEKMQ (reference sequence). This CDR3 is built from 10 residues. V lost 8 bases to trimming and J lost 6 bases, with 6 bases between them. The DNA of the CDR3 is TGTGCCAGCGTTCTGGATACGCAGTATTTT. Amino acids: CASVLDTQYF.

This sequence joins TRBV4-1 and TRBJ2-7, with TRBD1 matching over 9 bases. V lost 1 base and J lost 3; bases outside the gene matches: 4. Germline CDR1 reads MGHRA; CDR2 reads YSYEKL. The CDR3 covers 15 residues. For the CDR3, the DNA is TGCGCCAGCAGCCAAGCCGGGACAGGGCACTACGAGCAGTACTTC. It encodes CASSQAGTGHYEQYF.

This chain connects TRBV9 to TRBJ2-2, with D possibly matching TRBD1 (6 bases). Trimming left V 0 bases short and J 0 bases short, with 6 bases between. Per the germline V gene, CDR1 is SGDLS and CDR2 is YYNGEE. This CDR3 comprises 15 residues. The CDR3 is CASSVGQANTGELFF. The CDR3 coding sequence is TGTGCCAGCAGCGTAGGACAGGCGAACACCGGGGAGCTGTTTTTT.

The genes are TRBV5-6 and TRBJ2-1; 8 nucleotides line up with TRBD1. CDR3 size: 15 residues. Unmatched junction bases numbered 6, after V lost 2 bases and J lost 5 bases. The germline gives CDR1 SGHDT, CDR2 YYEEEE. The chain's CDR3 is CASSFSTGDHNEQFF. CDR3 DNA: TGTGCCAGCAGCTTTTCGACAGGGGACCACAATGAGCAGTTCTTC.

The chain couples TRBV5-4 to TRBJ2-2; 10 bases fit TRBD2. The CDR3 totals 16 residues. Germline CDR1 SGHNT, CDR2 YYREEE (reference sequence). The J segment lost 3 bases and the V segment lost 4 bases, leaving 6 bases of the junction unmatched. The CDR3 DNA follows: TGTGCCAGCAGCCGCTGGACTAGCGGAGACACCGGGGAGCTGTTTTTT. This codes for CASSRWTSGDTGELFF.

This clone has just a few counts. The chain combines TRBV7-6 with TRBJ2-7, with 11 bases that match TRBD1. Germline CDR1 is SGHVS and CDR2 is FNYEAQ. The CDR3 has 15 residues. J gave up 3 bases and V 0 bases, and 1 base lay outside the gene matches. CDR3 region: CASSLAGTGGYEQYF. The CDR3 nucleotides are TGTGCCAGCAGCTTAGCAGGGACAGGGGGCTACGAGCAGTACTTC.

J is TRBJ1-4 and V is TRBV6-5; D gene unclear. Trimming stripped 5 bases from V and 11 bases from J, with 15 bases between. Per germline, CDR1 MNHEY and CDR2 SVGAGI. The length of the CDR3 is 13 residues. This chain's CDR3 is CASSPRPSEKLFF. The CDR3 nucleotides read TGTGCCAGCAGTCCTCGACCCTCGGAGAAACTGTTTTTT.

V gene TRBV19 combines with J gene TRBJ1-1, with D hard to call. Germline V lookup: CDR1 LNHDA, CDR2 SQIVND (reference sequence). The V and J ends lost 2 bases and 1 base respectively, with 11 bases between them. The CDR3 runs to 15 residues. The DNA of the CDR3 is TGTGCCAGTAGTATACGGAGCAAGCCGAACACTGAAGCTTTCTTT. Protein: CASSIRSKPNTEAFF.

A few counts support this clone. CDR3 sequence: CASSVDPGDTEAFF. In DNA, the CDR3 is TGTGCCAGCAGCGTTGACCCCGGGGACACTGAAGCTTTCTTT. The chain has TRBV9 and TRBJ1-1; D call uncertain. Germline assignment: CDR1 SGDLS and CDR2 YYNGEE. Trimming left V 2 bases short and J 3 bases short, with 11 bases between. The CDR3 covers 14 residues.

V usage is TRBV19 and J usage is TRBJ1-1; 7 bases map to TRBD1. With 3 bases clipped from V and 4 bases from J, the junction kept 14 bases outside the gene matches. From germline, CDR1 is LNHDA and CDR2 SQIVND (reference sequence). The length of the CDR3 is 17 residues. Written as DNA, the CDR3 is TGTGCCAGTAGTATGACGAGAAAGGGGGCGCGGGGCACTGAAGCTTTCTTT. Translation: CASSMTRKGARGTEAFF.

The chain employs TRBV5-1 and TRBJ1-4; D is unresolved. Germline V lookup: CDR1 SGHRS, CDR2 YFSETQ. V lost 5 bases, J lost 7 bases, and 18 bases lay in between. This CDR3 contains 15 residues. For the CDR3, the DNA is TGCGCCAGCAGTCAAGATTATCTCGGCGGTGAAAAACTGTTTTTT. The encoded protein is CASSQDYLGGEKLFF.

J is TRBJ2-7 and V is TRBV5-1; 14 bases match TRBD2. The CDR3 contains 17 residues. With 3 bases clipped from V and 2 bases from J, the junction kept 7 bases outside the gene matches. Per the germline V gene, CDR1 is SGHRS and CDR2 is YFSETQ. The CDR3 DNA is TGCGCCAGCAGCTCGTCCGGGACTAGCGGGGGTGCCTACGAGCAGTACTTC. It specifies CASSSSGTSGGAYEQYF.

This clone has more than one count but fewer than ten. The DNA for the CDR3 is TGTGCCACCAGCCTCGCGAATCAGCCCCAGCATTTT. As protein: CATSLANQPQHF. The chain joins TRBV15 to TRBJ1-5; D is unresolved. The germline V and J ends were trimmed by 5 bases and 4 bases, with 6 bases remaining between them. The CDR3 contains 12 residues. CDR1 LNHNV and CDR2 YYDKDF come from the germline V gene (reference sequence).

V gene TRBV5-1 combines with J gene TRBJ2-7; D not certain. The CDR3 extends over 15 amino acids. Germline values: CDR1 SGHRS, CDR2 YFSETQ. Between the trimmed V and J ends, which lost 4 bases and 2 bases, there was a span of 16 bases. CDR3 DNA sequence: TGCGCCAGCAGCCTTGACTCCACTAAACCCTACGAGCAGTACTTC. It yields the protein CASSLDSTKPYEQYF.

V gene TRBV19 combines with J gene TRBJ2-7, with D possibly matching TRBD2 (6 bases). The V gene's germline CDR1 is LNHDA and CDR2 SQIVND (reference sequence). V was pared by 4 bases and J by 5 bases, with 12 bases between. This CDR3 contains 13 residues. The CDR3, as DNA: TGTGCCAGTAGTAATCGACTAGGCCACGAGCAGTACTTC. Translated, it gives CASSNRLGHEQYF.

The chain links TRBV19 to TRBJ1-5, with 7 positions matching TRBD1. The CDR3 spans 15 residues. Germline-derived CDR1 and CDR2 are LNHDA and SQIVND (reference sequence). J was trimmed by 3 bases and V by 10 bases; bases with no gene match: 12. The CDR3 loop reads CATMQGVPYNQPQHF. CDR3 coding DNA: TGTGCCACCATGCAGGGGGTCCCTTACAATCAGCCCCAGCATTTT.

The table lists this clone with a few counts. The V gene is TRBV7-2, the J gene TRBJ2-2; 7 nucleotides line up with TRBD2. J gave up 6 bases and V 2 bases, and 9 bases lay outside the gene matches. Germline V CDR1 and CDR2: SGHTA, FQGNSA. The CDR3 spans 16 residues. The CDR3 region is CASSLTVREYPGELFF. The CDR3 bases are TGTGCCAGCAGCTTAACCGTGCGGGAGTACCCCGGGGAGCTGTTTTTT.

The CDR3 bases are TGTGCCAGCAGCGCCCGGGACAGGGGGCCAGAGACCCAGTACTTC. This gives the protein CASSARDRGPETQYF. The V gene is TRBV5-4, the J gene TRBJ2-5; 12 positions agree with TRBD1. The CDR3 covers 15 residues. CDR1 SGHNT and CDR2 YYREEE come from the germline V gene (reference sequence). V lost 4 bases to trimming and J lost 4 bases; unmatched junction nucleotides: 5.